This T cell receptor (beta chain) was documented in a study of shared clonotypes between healthy human individuals. Study-level information: There were three CD4 naive, three CD4 memory, two CD8 naive and one CD8 memory plates per donor.

The method was immunoSEQ multiplex PCR; TCRdb's version includes in-frame clones alone and lacks a portion of them. The sample consists of some 1.5 million clones, 95% to 99% of them appearing once. Notes on this clone: Its antigen remains unknown.

Findings and limits, study-wide: Clonotype sharing across donors was expected to vary with sequencing depth.

Trimming left V 3 bases short and J 4 bases short, with 17 bases between. CDR3 size: 16 residues. Germline CDR1 SGDLS, CDR2 YYNGEE. The donor population consisted of healthy HIV-negative adults with no recent acute infections or vaccinations. Negatively enriched CD4+ T cells were divided by CD45RA into naive and memory. Sequencing was performed on naive CD4+ T cells sorted from blood. Subset reported: CD45RA+ positively selected. The TCR comes from a man under 40 in good health. This chain connects TRBV9 to TRBJ2-1, with D possibly being TRBD2 (6 bases). The chain's CDR3 is CASSAFGHGGYNEQFF. CDR3 bases: TGTGCCAGCAGCGCCTTTGGACACGGGGGATACAATGAGCAGTTCTTC.